What follows are 10 T cell receptor beta chains derived from one specimen sequenced in a study of vaccination and CD4 T cells after COVID-19. The Oncomine TCR Beta short-read assay sequenced DNA from cultured CD4+ T cells. TCRdb independently ran MiXCR on the PCR reads; one entry per CDR3 protein. Among some 13,000 distinct CDR3 sequences, under 55% were seen once, and the ten largest hold roughly 21%. Stated treatment: roughly 10-day PBMC culture with coronavirus spike peptide pools or control peptides (ViraFEST assay). These receptors have no identified antigens. This specimen consisted of CD4+ T cells from blood, cultured in vitro, obtained before SARS-CoV-2 vaccination. The receptor source for this set is a human donor who had recovered from COVID-19.

The rearrangement joins TRBV24-1 to TRBJ1-1; tentatively, D is TRBD1 (5 bases). V gave up 7 bases and J gave up 6 bases, with 17 bases separating them. Germline CDR1 reads KGHDR; CDR2 reads SFDVKD. The CDR3 has 14 residues. CDR3 nucleotides: TGTGCCACCAGACTGGGACGGCCAAGGGCTGAAGCTTTCTTT. It is translated as CATRLGRPRAEAFF.

This chain uses TRBV6-1 with TRBJ2-7; D unclear. The CDR3 has 15 amino acids. The V gene's germline CDR1 is MNHNS and CDR2 SASEGT. V gave up 10 bases and J gave up 5 bases, with 24 bases separating them. This CDR3 is CATHPWPQTPDEQYF. The CDR3, as DNA: TGTGCCACCCACCCGTGGCCCCAAACCCCTGACGAGCAGTACTTC.

V gene TRBV4-3 combines with J gene TRBJ1-1; D is perhaps TRBD1 (6 bases). This CDR3 spans 13 amino acids. Germline-derived CDR1 and CDR2 are LGHNA and YSLEER. Trimming removed 1 base at V and 8 bases at J, with 11 bases between. The DNA of the CDR3 is TGCGCCAGCAGCCAAGTGGGGCAGGGGGAAGCTTTCTTT. Residues: CASSQVGQGEAFF.

V usage is TRBV20-1 and J usage is TRBJ2-7; 9 nucleotides align to TRBD2. CDR1 DFQATT and CDR2 SNEGSKA come from the germline V gene (reference sequence). The CDR3 has 13 amino acids. The CDR3 DNA follows: TGCAGCACCCGAGGCGGGAGGGCCTGGGAGCAGTACTTC. It yields the protein CSTRGGRAWEQYF.

The chain uses TRBV7-9 and TRBJ2-3; D is possibly TRBD2 (6 bases). V lost 8 bases, J lost 4 bases, and 16 bases lay in between. CDR1 and CDR2 from the germline V gene are SEHNR and FQNEAQ (reference sequence). This CDR3 contains 14 residues. CDR3 region: CASPGLGVPDTQYF. In DNA form, the CDR3 reads TGTGCCAGCCCGGGACTGGGGGTGCCAGATACGCAGTATTTT.

The V call is TRBV19, the J call TRBJ1-5, with 9 bases that match TRBD1. The germline V gene encodes CDR1 LNHDA and CDR2 SQIVND (reference sequence). Trimming took 3 bases from V and 7 from J; bases not matched to a gene: 7. The CDR3 consists of 15 residues. The CDR3 is CASSINRGREQPQHF. CDR3 bases: TGTGCCAGTAGTATCAACAGGGGGCGCGAACAGCCCCAGCATTTT.

The chain recombines TRBV7-6 with TRBJ2-2, with D possibly being TRBD1 or TRBD2 (5 bases each). The CDR3 runs 18 residues. Deletions cut 1 base from V and 1 base from J, with 16 bases between. Germline CDR1 reads SGHVS; CDR2 reads FNYEAQ. The CDR3 sequence is CASSLVSAVRGNTGELFF. CDR3 nucleotides: TGTGCCAGCAGCTTAGTCTCCGCCGTGAGGGGGAACACCGGGGAGCTGTTTTTT.

The gene calls are TRBV5-4 and TRBJ1-1; 9 positions agree with TRBD1. Per the germline V gene, CDR1 is SGHNT and CDR2 is YYREEE (reference sequence). Trimming took 4 bases from V and 3 from J; bases not matched to a gene: 7. The CDR3 is 15 amino acids. CDR3 in DNA: TGTGCCAGCAGCACCCGACAGGGGGAACACACTGAAGCTTTCTTT. Translated: CASSTRQGEHTEAFF. Using reference TRBV5-4 and TRBJ1-1 for the parts outside the CDR3, the full variable domain is ETGVTQSPTHLIKTRGQQVTLRCSSQSGHNTVSWYQQALGQGPQFIFQYYREEENGRGNFPPRFSGLQFPNYSSELNVNALELDDSALYLCASSTRQGEHTEAFFGQGTRLTVV.

A remark on this clonotype: A read error may produce the germline difference seen at one junction end. The rearrangement links TRBV10-3 to TRBJ1-2; no clear D. The V gene's germline CDR1 is ENHRY and CDR2 SYGVKD. This CDR3 comprises 14 residues. The CDR3 loop is CAITESGVSRGYTF. The CDR3, as DNA: TGTGCCATCACTGAGTCGGGTGTCAGCCGCGGCTACACCTTC.

The chain recombines TRBV19 with TRBJ1-2; TRBD1 agrees at 7 bases. Germline assignment: CDR1 LNHDA and CDR2 SQIVND (reference sequence). The J segment lost 0 bases and the V segment lost 7 bases, leaving 2 bases of the junction unmatched. This CDR3 spans 13 amino acids. CDR3 sequence reads: CASTGTANYGYTF. As DNA, the CDR3 is TGTGCCAGTACCGGGACAGCTAACTATGGCTACACCTTC.